This TCR beta chain was identified in a study of cytomegalovirus exposure and HLA in healthy donors. Overall study results and limits: A prior analysis recorded that most TCR beta V segments were productive about 87% or about 30% of the time. Later, TCR association rates were found to vary by HLA locus, highest for DRB1 and lowest for HLA-C.

There are 13 residues in the CDR3. The ends were cut back, 1 base at V and 9 bases at J, with 7 bases in the middle. CDR1 is SGHTA, CDR2 FQGNSA, per germline. Points on this clone: Its specificity is unknown.

There were likely unrecorded immune exposures, though donors were nominally healthy when sampled. PCR used 60 Vbeta primers and 13 Jbeta primers. The table came from immunoSEQ multiplex PCR; TCRdb's copy has only in-frame clones and leaves some out. The sample holds approximately 72,000 clones; around 81% are singletons and the top ten take 4.5% to 7%. Sequencing was carried out using PBMCs. The clonotype was recovered from a male donor in good health and CMV-seropositive. The chain uses TRBV7-2 and TRBJ1-6; D uncertain. The CDR3 here is CASSLGWASPLHF. The CDR3 nucleotides read TGTGCCAGCAGCTTAGGGTGGGCTTCACCCCTCCACTTT.